This TCR beta chain is drawn from a study of regulatory T cells in long-lasting Graves disease (TCRdb year 2021). About the study as a whole: Antithyroid drugs had been taken for less than 3 months by newly diagnosed Graves' disease patients. TCR sequencing covered some 13 persistent and approximately 20 newly diagnosed Graves' disease patients, around 33 samples in total. Persistent Graves' disease patients were compared with newly diagnosed Graves' disease patients by peripheral blood TCR sequencing and RNA sequencing. The study was registered as a clinical trial and conducted in China.

V drops 0 bases and J drops 2 bases, leaving 14 bases in between. For CDR1 and CDR2, the germline V gene (reference sequence) lists LNHNV and YYDKDF. The CDR3 spans 16 residues, from the cysteine through the phenylalanine. The entry retains the CDR3 DNA only, 48 bases that are in frame from base 1. Library preparation used multiplex PCR. Sequencing was carried out with an Illumina HiSeq 4000. To build TCR beta libraries, CDR3 regions were amplified by Arm-PCR using iRepertoire HTBI primers. PCR products were gel purified before sequencing. Per the authors' processing: A total of roughly 58 TRBV and 14 TRBJ segments were identified across samples and were used for gene usage analysis of CDR3 amino acid clonotypes. COPE and FqMerger were used to merge filtered high-quality paired reads into contigs. Contigs were aligned with BLAST to IMGT TRBV, TRBD and TRBJ reference genes, and CDR3 was defined per IMGT. Clonotypes above 0.1% frequency were classified as highly expanded clones. Shannon entropy served as the measure of repertoire diversity, while the Gini coefficient captured V-J evenness. Clonotypes shared by more than one individual were considered public. In TCRdb, the public reads were trimmed at Q25 with fastp and aligned with MiXCR, with productive beta chains retained. CDR3 protein duplicates are merged, each entry listing the most common genes and DNA. These V and J calls originate from TCRdb's pipeline instead of the authors' own analysis. This sample has around 500,000 distinct CDR3 sequences in its table, and roughly 13% of those were observed once. The ten largest make up 10% of the sample.

Per the publication, the time point label means: newly diagnosed GD, antithyroid drugs for less than 3 months. For both TCR sequencing and RNA sequencing, RNA was extracted from PBMCs using TRIzol. The diagnosis of Graves' disease followed American Thyroid Association guidelines. Recruitment of patients was carried out at an endocrinology department in Xi'an, China. From each patient, 8 to 10 milliliters of peripheral blood was collected into an EDTA anticoagulant tube. PBMCs were isolated by Ficoll Paque Plus density gradient separation without further T cell sorting. An Agilent 2100 Bioanalyzer and agarose gel were used to check RNA quality, while a NanoDrop 2000 measured RNA concentration. In regard to this clonotype: Its antigen is not yet known. Base qualities are missing; no much larger clone stands one base away.

The paper's findings and limits, for the study overall: Compared with newly diagnosed patients, persistent Graves' disease patients had lower TCR Shannon entropy and fewer highly expanded clones, which suggests clonal expansion. Sequencing and analysis were restricted to the TCR beta chain. The small sample size was acknowledged by the authors as a limitation that may reduce accuracy. Persistent patients shared more public clonotypes among themselves (around 3,000) than newly diagnosed patients did (over 950). Because the primary lesion, thyroid tissue, could not be accessed, the study looked at peripheral blood alone. Persistent disease showed preferential use of TRBV28, TRBJ1-2 and TRBJ2-5, whereas newly diagnosed disease favored TRBV20-1 and TRBJ2-1.

These data also featured in a second study, about T cells in Graves' hyperthyroidism and ophthalmopathy. As that second paper reports: Stable Graves' hyperthyroidism was defined as the absence of progression to ophthalmopathy over 18 months of follow-up. Hyperthyroidism patients were newly diagnosed, had a disease duration of under 2 months, and were aged 18 to 65 years. Any patient with an uncontrolled infection, another autoimmune disease, pregnancy or lactation was excluded. Clinical symptoms, serum thyroxine and TRAb, thyroid ultrasound, and orbital computed tomography formed the basis for the diagnoses. A first-round RT-PCR of the TCR CDR3 used the HTBI primer set with the Qiagen OneStep RT-PCR kit. Most expanded thyroid clonotypes (frequency above 0.001) were also detected in blood, a finding suggesting that blood repertoires may reflect thyroid immune responses. In cross-validation, a model built on a 13 V-J signature told ophthalmopathy apart from stable hyperthyroidism with just under 90% sensitivity and roughly 83% specificity, and in testing the same model reached 80%/75%. In validation, progression to ophthalmopathy was predicted by the model with 70.59% sensitivity and 72% to 80% specificity, a median of about 6 months before onset. A discovery cohort of fewer than 110 patients, about 44 with Graves' ophthalmopathy and approximately 55 with stable Graves' hyperthyroidism, was used to find distinguishing TCR V-J signatures. Prospective prediction of ophthalmopathy was tested in an independent validation cohort consisting of 18 hyperthyroidism patients and approximately 16 patients who later progressed to ophthalmopathy. For training and testing, the 100 or so patients in the discovery cohort were randomly divided in a 7:3 ratio. In addition, the study compared T-cell repertoires in thyroid tissue and in blood from over 5 Graves' hyperthyroidism patients. Once sampling was done, hyperthyroidism patients were given methimazole at a starting dose of 30 mg daily, whereas ophthalmopathy patients were given high-dose intravenous methylprednisolone. The libraries were constructed in a second round of multiplex PCR and then size-selected and purified. Paired-end sequencing of the libraries was performed with 100 bp reads on an Illumina HiSeq2000. SOAPnuke was used to process the raw data, throwing out any read that contained adapters or uncalled bases, had a mean Phred below 15, or lacked an exact constant-primer or identifier match. High-quality paired reads were merged with COPE v1.2.5, and unique nucleotide sequences were defined as clonotypes. MiTCR v1.1 was used to align clonotypes to the IMGT TRBV, TRBD and TRBJ reference segments. Analysis was restricted to V-J combinations with a frequency above 0.0001, which covered about 99% of repertoires. The TCS score was defined as F50 (clonal expansion) divided by E x V (chaos), with BLOSUM62-based TCRdist calculated between CDR3 peptides within each V-J. Welch's t-statistics and random forest reduced some 510 V-J features to 13, which were used in a naive Bayes classifier (R e1071). No statistical method was used to fix the sample size in advance, and group allocation was not hidden from the investigators. According to the paper, TCR Vbeta CDR3 sequencing was carried out on approximately 140 peripheral blood samples, which came from fewer than 50 ophthalmopathy, some 73 hyperthyroidism and about 17 progressor patients.

The V gene is TRBV15 and the J gene is TRBJ2-7; 6 matching bases give a weak D call of TRBD1. The specimen was peripheral blood mononuclear cells (PBMCs), collected at new diagnosis, from a patient treated with antithyroid drugs. The sequence came from a man aged 25 to 40 with Graves disease. Donor details come from another sample of the same person, matched by shared clones. The CDR3 reads CATSREVGQGTYEQYF. The DNA reads as follows: TGTGCCACCAGCAGAGAGGTGGGGCAGGGGACCTACGAGCAGTACTTC.